This T cell receptor (beta chain) is from a study of siplizumab effects on memory and regulatory T cells. This clone was detected once. The antigen is undetermined. Trimming at V came to 5 bases and at J to 3 bases, leaving 6 bases not matched to a gene. The CDR3 is 14 amino acids. Per germline, CDR1 MNHNS and CDR2 SASEGT. Here immunoSEQ multiplex PCR was the method, and the copy in TCRdb shows in-frame clones only, minus some. The sample has about 100,000 clones, less than 95% seen once. General study points: The study did not confirm that proliferating Tregs from siplizumab cultures were suppressive. Only a minor fraction of alloreactive clones mapped to unstimulated subsets. Naive T cells appeared more diverse than memory cells and seemed to be major alloresponse contributors.

Sequencing was done on a sample of non-Treg CD4+ T cells sorted from blood. The TCR originated in a human donor in good health. The chain recombines TRBV6-1 with TRBJ1-1; 7 bases fit TRBD1. The chain's CDR3 is CASSSGGRYTEAFF. In DNA form, the CDR3 reads TGTGCCAGCAGTTCAGGGGGGAGATACACTGAAGCTTTCTTT.